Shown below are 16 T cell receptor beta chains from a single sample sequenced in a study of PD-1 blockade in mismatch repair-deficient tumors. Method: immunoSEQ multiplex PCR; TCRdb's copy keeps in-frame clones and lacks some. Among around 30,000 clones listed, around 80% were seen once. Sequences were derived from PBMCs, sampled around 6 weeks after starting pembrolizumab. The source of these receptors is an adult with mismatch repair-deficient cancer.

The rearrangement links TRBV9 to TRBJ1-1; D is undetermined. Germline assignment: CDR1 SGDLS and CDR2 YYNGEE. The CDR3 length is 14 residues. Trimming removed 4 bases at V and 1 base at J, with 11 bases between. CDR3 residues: CASSPDYRNTEAFF. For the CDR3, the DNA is TGTGCCAGCAGCCCTGACTACAGGAACACTGAAGCTTTCTTT.

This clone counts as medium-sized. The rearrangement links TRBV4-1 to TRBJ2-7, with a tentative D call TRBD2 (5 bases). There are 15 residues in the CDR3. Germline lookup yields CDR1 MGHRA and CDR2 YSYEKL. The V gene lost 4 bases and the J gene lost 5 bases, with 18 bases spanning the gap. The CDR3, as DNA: TGCGCCAGCAGCCGACAAGACGAGGGTGGTGACGAGCAGTACTTC. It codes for CASSRQDEGGDEQYF.

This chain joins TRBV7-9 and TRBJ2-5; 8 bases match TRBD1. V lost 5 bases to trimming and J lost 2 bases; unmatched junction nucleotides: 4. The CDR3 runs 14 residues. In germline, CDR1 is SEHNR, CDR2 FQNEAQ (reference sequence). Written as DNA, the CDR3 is TGTGCCAGCAGCCCCCGACAGGGGCAAGAGACCCAGTACTTC. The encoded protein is CASSPRQGQETQYF.

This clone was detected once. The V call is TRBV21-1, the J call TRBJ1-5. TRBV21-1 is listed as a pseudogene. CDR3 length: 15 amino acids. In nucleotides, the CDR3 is TGTGCCAGCAGGAAGGGCGCGGAGGTAAATCAGCCCCAGCATTTT. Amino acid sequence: CASRKGAEVNQPQHF.

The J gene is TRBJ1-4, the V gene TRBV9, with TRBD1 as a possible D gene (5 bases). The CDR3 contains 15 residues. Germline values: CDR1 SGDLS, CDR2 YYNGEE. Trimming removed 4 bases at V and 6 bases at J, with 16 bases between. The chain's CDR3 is CASSPRHGGDEKLFF. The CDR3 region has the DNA TGTGCCAGCAGCCCCCGACACGGAGGGGATGAAAAACTGTTTTTT. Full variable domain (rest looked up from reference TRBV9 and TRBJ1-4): DSGVTQTPKHLITATGQRVTLRCSPRSGDLSVYWYQQSLDQGLQFLIQYYNGEERAKGNILERFSAQQFPDLHSELNLSSLELGDSALYFCASSPRHGGDEKLFFGSGTQLSVL.

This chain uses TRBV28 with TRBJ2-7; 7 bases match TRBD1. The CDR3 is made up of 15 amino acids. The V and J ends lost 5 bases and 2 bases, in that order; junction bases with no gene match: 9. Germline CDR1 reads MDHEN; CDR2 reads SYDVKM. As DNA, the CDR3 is TGTGCCAGCAGTGTTTGGGACAGTAAAGCCTACGAGCAGTACTTC. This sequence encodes CASSVWDSKAYEQYF.

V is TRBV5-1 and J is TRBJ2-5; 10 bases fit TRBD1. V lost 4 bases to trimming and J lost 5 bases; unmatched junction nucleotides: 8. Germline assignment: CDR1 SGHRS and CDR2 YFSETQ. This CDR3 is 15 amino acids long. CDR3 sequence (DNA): TGCGCCAGCAGCGTACCGACAGGGGGCGGGGAGACCCAGTACTTC. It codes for CASSVPTGGGETQYF.

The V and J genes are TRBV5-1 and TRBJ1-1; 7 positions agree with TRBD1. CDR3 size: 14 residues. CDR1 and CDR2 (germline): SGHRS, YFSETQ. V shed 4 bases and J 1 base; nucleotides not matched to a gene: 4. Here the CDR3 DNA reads TGCGCCAGCAGCGGGGGACAGCCGAACACTGAAGCTTTCTTT. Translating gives CASSGGQPNTEAFF.

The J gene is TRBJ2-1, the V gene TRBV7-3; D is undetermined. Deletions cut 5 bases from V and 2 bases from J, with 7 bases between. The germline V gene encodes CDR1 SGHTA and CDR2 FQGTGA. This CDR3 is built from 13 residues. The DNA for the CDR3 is TGTGCCAGCAGCCCTACCCCCTACAATGAGCAGTTCTTC. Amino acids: CASSPTPYNEQFF.

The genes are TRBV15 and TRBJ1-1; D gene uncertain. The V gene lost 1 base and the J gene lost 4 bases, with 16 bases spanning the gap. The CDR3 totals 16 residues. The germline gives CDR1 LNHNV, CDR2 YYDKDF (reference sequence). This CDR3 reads CATSRGAGVGVTEAFF. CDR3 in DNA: TGTGCCACCAGCAGAGGGGCCGGGGTTGGGGTCACTGAAGCTTTCTTT.

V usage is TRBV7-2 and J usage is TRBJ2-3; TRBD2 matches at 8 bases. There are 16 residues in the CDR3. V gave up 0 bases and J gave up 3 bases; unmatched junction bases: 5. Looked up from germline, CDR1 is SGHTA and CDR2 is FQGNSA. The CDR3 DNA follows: TGTGCCAGCAGCTTAGCCGGGGGGGCTCAGACAGATACGCAGTATTTT. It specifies CASSLAGGAQTDTQYF.

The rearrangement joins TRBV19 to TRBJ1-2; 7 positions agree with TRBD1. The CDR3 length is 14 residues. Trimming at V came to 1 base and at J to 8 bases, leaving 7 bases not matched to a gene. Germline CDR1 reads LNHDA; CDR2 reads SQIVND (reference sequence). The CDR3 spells CASSIGGGAGGYTF. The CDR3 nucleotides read TGTGCCAGTAGTATAGGAGGGGGCGCAGGGGGCTACACCTTC. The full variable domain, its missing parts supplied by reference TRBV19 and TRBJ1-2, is DGGITQSPKYLFRKEGQNVTLSCEQNLNHDAMYWYRQDPGQGLRLIYYSQIVNDFQKGDIAEGYSVSREKKESFPLTVTSAQKNPTAFYLCASSIGGGAGGYTFGSGTRLTVV.

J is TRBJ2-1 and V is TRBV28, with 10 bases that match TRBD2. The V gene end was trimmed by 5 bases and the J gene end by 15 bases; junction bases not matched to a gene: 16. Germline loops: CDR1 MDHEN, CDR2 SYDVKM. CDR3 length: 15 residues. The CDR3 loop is CASSPLSSGRAHSFF. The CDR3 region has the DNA TGTGCCAGCAGTCCCCTGTCGAGCGGGAGGGCCCATTCGTTCTTC.

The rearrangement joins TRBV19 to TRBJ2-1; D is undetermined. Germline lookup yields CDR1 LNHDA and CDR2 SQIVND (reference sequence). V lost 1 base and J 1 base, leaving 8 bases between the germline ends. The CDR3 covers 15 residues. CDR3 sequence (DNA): TGTGCCAGTAGTATAGCCTTAGATTCCTACAATGAGCAGTTCTTC. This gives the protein CASSIALDSYNEQFF. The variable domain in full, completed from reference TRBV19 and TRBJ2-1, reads DGGITQSPKYLFRKEGQNVTLSCEQNLNHDAMYWYRQDPGQGLRLIYYSQIVNDFQKGDIAEGYSVSREKKESFPLTVTSAQKNPTAFYLCASSIALDSYNEQFFGPGTRLTVL.

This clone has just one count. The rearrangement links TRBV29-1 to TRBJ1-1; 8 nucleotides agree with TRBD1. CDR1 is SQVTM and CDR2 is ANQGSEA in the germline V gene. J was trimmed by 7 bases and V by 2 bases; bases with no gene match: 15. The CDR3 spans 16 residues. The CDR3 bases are TGCAGCGTTGAATTCCGCCCCCGACAGGGGCGGATTGAAGCTTTCTTT. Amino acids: CSVEFRPRQGRIEAFF.

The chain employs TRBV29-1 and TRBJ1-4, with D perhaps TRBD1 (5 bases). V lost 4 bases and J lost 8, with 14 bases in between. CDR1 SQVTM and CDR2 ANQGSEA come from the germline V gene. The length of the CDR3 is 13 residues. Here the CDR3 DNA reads TGCAGCGTTGGGGGCGGGAGATGGGAAAAACTGTTTTTT. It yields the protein CSVGGGRWEKLFF.